The 23 T cell receptor beta chains in this list originate from one sample, sequenced in a study of blood T cell repertoires in COVID-19 (dated by TCRdb to 2020 to 2022). Libraries came from the immunoSEQ multiplex PCR assay. In its TCRdb copy, this immuneACCESS table keeps in-frame sequences only and misses some clones. Where compared with another copy, unresolved V genes explain less than half of these, and the others have no known cause. Recorded for this sample are 250,000 to 300,000 clones; about nine tenths of them occurred a single time. 2% to 2.5% of the sample is held by the ten biggest clonotypes. Sequencing was carried out using peripheral blood. The origin of the receptors is a woman between 50 and 59 years old who had recovered from COVID-19.

V and J are TRBV7-9 and TRBJ1-1, with 8 bases fitting TRBD1. This CDR3 is 15 amino acids long. The J segment lost 5 bases and the V segment lost 2 bases, leaving 7 bases of the junction unmatched. Per the germline V gene, CDR1 is SEHNR and CDR2 is FQNEAQ (reference sequence). CDR3 region: CASSLFQGARTEAFF. In nucleotides, the CDR3 is TGTGCCAGCAGCTTATTCCAGGGGGCAAGAACTGAAGCTTTCTTT.

V gene TRBV20-1 combines with J gene TRBJ2-7; the D is unclear. CDR1 is DFQATT and CDR2 is SNEGSKA in the germline V gene (reference sequence). The CDR3 consists of 11 residues. V lost 6 bases and J 9 bases, leaving 15 bases between the germline ends. The CDR3 nucleotides are TGCAGTGCGGGTCGGTCGTCGGGGCAGTACTTC. Translating it yields CSAGRSSGQYF.

This rearrangement joins TRBV7-3 to TRBJ2-3; the D gene is possibly TRBD2 (6 bases). CDR1 and CDR2 (germline): SGHTA, FQGTGA. V lost 6 bases and J lost 3, with 10 bases in between. This CDR3 has 13 amino acids. The CDR3 DNA sequence: TGTGCCAGCAGGGAGGGACTTACAGATACGCAGTATTTT. It encodes CASREGLTDTQYF.

V gene TRBV27 combines with J gene TRBJ1-1, with D tentatively TRBD1 (5 bases). Germline values: CDR1 MNHEY, CDR2 SMNVEV (reference sequence). V lost 2 bases and J lost 3, with 13 bases in between. This CDR3 is 15 amino acids long. The CDR3 region is CASSLNWGLDTEAFF. The CDR3 bases are TGTGCCAGCAGTTTAAACTGGGGACTGGACACTGAAGCTTTCTTT.

The chain uses TRBV24-1 and TRBJ2-3; TRBD2 agrees at 9 bases. The CDR3 covers 15 residues. V gave up 5 bases and J gave up 0 bases; unmatched junction bases: 2. CDR1 and CDR2 from the germline V gene are KGHDR and SFDVKD. The CDR3 DNA is TGTGCCACCAGTGTCAGCGGGAGGAGCACAGATACGCAGTATTTT. Its translation is CATSVSGRSTDTQYF.

The chain links TRBV5-1 to TRBJ1-5; unclear D gene. Germline assignment: CDR1 SGHRS and CDR2 YFSETQ. The CDR3 runs to 13 residues. V was trimmed by 0 bases and J by 9 bases, leaving 10 bases between them. The CDR3 coding sequence is TGCGCCAGCAGCTTGGAGGTCGCAGGGCCCCAGCATTTT. Translated, it gives CASSLEVAGPQHF.

This clone was seen once. V and J are TRBV5-5 and TRBJ1-6; 8 nucleotides line up with TRBD1. Trimming at V came to 3 bases and at J to 7 bases, leaving 12 bases not matched to a gene. The length of the CDR3 is 17 residues. The germline gives CDR1 SGHKS, CDR2 YYEKEE (reference sequence). CDR3 nucleotide sequence: TGTGCCAGCAGCTATGGTACAGGGGGTCCCCAAAATTCACCCCTCCACTTT. Protein sequence: CASSYGTGGPQNSPLHF.

The V gene is TRBV24-1, the J gene TRBJ1-2; 9 bases align to TRBD1. This CDR3 contains 15 residues. The germline V gene has CDR1 KGHDR and CDR2 SFDVKD. The V gene end was trimmed by 5 bases and the J gene end by 3 bases; junction bases not matched to a gene: 6. The CDR3 loop is CATSGGTGFDYGYTF. Here the CDR3 DNA reads TGTGCCACCAGTGGTGGGACAGGGTTCGACTATGGCTACACCTTC.

V and J are TRBV30 and TRBJ1-2; 7 bases match TRBD1. The junction had 8 bases not matched to a gene; V was cut back by 8 bases and J by 5 bases. Germline V gene sequence: CDR1 GTSNPN, CDR2 SVGIG (reference sequence). CDR3 length: 12 amino acids. The CDR3 protein is CADRQGAYGYTF. The CDR3 DNA reads as TGTGCCGACCGACAGGGAGCGTATGGCTACACCTTC.

The V and J genes are TRBV9 and TRBJ2-7; TRBD2 aligns across 8 bases. The germline CDR1 and CDR2 sequences are SGDLS and YYNGEE. V lost 4 bases to trimming and J lost 9 bases; unmatched junction nucleotides: 21. There are 17 residues in the CDR3. The CDR3 reads CASSPRAQRGILRGQYF. As DNA, the CDR3 is TGTGCCAGCAGCCCCCGGGCCCAGCGGGGGATCCTACGAGGGCAGTACTTC.

The rearrangement links TRBV14 to TRBJ1-1, with D perhaps matching TRBD1 (5 bases). This CDR3 region has 16 residues. V lost 1 base and J lost 0, with 12 bases in between. The germline CDR1 and CDR2 sequences are SGHDN and FVKESK. CDR3 protein: CASSQAGGTMNTEAFF. The CDR3 nucleotides read TGTGCCAGCAGCCAAGCCGGGGGGACGATGAACACTGAAGCTTTCTTT.

This chain connects TRBV3-1 (or the pseudogene TRBV3-2) to TRBJ2-7; tentatively, D is TRBD1 (6 bases). This CDR3 region has 14 residues. V lost 4 bases to trimming and J lost 6 bases, with 16 bases between them. Germline V CDR1 and CDR2: LGHDT, YNNKEL (reference sequence). The CDR3 sequence is CASSPSITGSEQYF. The DNA of the CDR3 is TGTGCCAGCAGCCCCTCAATAACAGGGTCCGAGCAGTACTTC.

The rearrangement uses TRBV18 and TRBJ2-3; 8 nucleotides line up with TRBD2. This CDR3 is 14 amino acids long. J lost 4 bases, V lost 3 bases, and 3 bases had no gene match. Germline assignment: CDR1 KGHSH and CDR2 LQKENI. The CDR3 sequence is CASSPSGAPDTQYF. The CDR3 coding sequence is TGTGCCAGCTCACCTAGCGGGGCCCCAGATACGCAGTATTTT.

J is TRBJ2-1 and V is TRBV7-2; TRBD2 matches at 10 bases. The CDR3 is made up of 15 amino acids. The trim removed 5 bases at V and 12 bases at J, leaving 13 bases unmatched. Germline assignment: CDR1 SGHTA and CDR2 FQGNSA. The DNA for the CDR3 is TGTGCCAGCAGCCATCAGCGGGGGGGGACCCCGACGCAGTTCTTC. It specifies CASSHQRGGTPTQFF.

The chain links TRBV7-9 to TRBJ1-4; tentatively, D is TRBD1 (6 bases). This CDR3 comprises 14 residues. Deletions cut 7 bases from V and 10 bases from J, with 19 bases between. Germline V gene lookup returns CDR1 SEHNR and CDR2 FQNEAQ (reference sequence). CDR3 sequence (DNA): TGTGCCAGCACCAGGGGACTGCAAAAGGGAAAACTGTTTTTT. It yields the protein CASTRGLQKGKLFF. The full variable domain, completed using reference TRBV7-9 and TRBJ1-4, is DTGVSQNPRHKITKRGQNVTFRCDPISEHNRLYWYRQTLGQGPEFLTYFQNEAQLEKSRLLSDRFSAERPKGSFSTLEIQRTEQGDSAMYLCASTRGLQKGKLFFGSGTQLSVL.

J is TRBJ2-7 and V is TRBV6-6; 11 positions match TRBD1. V was pared by 7 bases and J by 3 bases, with 5 bases of the junction left unmatched. The germline V gene has CDR1 MNHNY and CDR2 SVGAGI (reference sequence). CDR3 size: 14 residues. The CDR3 region is CASTKDRGLYEQYF. The DNA of the CDR3 is TGTGCCAGCACCAAGGACAGGGGGCTCTACGAGCAGTACTTC.

The chain is built from TRBV9 and TRBJ2-3; D is ambiguous. This CDR3 contains 13 residues. Trimming left V 0 bases short and J 10 bases short, with 12 bases between. Germline values: CDR1 SGDLS, CDR2 YYNGEE. Written as DNA, the CDR3 is TGTGCCAGCAGCGTAGAGGCGGATACGGCGCAGTATTTT. Amino acids: CASSVEADTAQYF.

The rearrangement joins TRBV19 to TRBJ2-7; tentative D call: TRBD2 (5 bases). Germline CDR1 LNHDA, CDR2 SQIVND (reference sequence). This CDR3 has 16 amino acids. The ends were cut back, 5 bases at V and 4 bases at J, with 21 bases in the middle. CDR3 coding DNA: TGTGCCAGTAGTTCCCCGGGGAGCCGGAGTTATTACGAGCAGTACTTC. Its translation is CASSSPGSRSYYEQYF.

The chain uses TRBV7-9 and TRBJ2-2; 7 bases are a match to TRBD1. From germline, CDR1 is SEHNR and CDR2 FQNEAQ (reference sequence). The CDR3 has 15 amino acids. The junction had 8 bases not matched to a gene; V was cut back by 5 bases and J by 5 bases. As DNA, the CDR3 is TGTGCCAGCAGCCTAGGACAGGCCTTGACCGGGGAGCTGTTTTTT. Its protein is CASSLGQALTGELFF.

On this clone itself: Other nucleotide sequences in the sample specify the same CDR3. This chain links TRBV5-4 with TRBJ2-4; 9 nucleotides match TRBD1. This CDR3 is built from 14 residues. The V gene end was trimmed by 4 bases and the J gene end by 4 bases; junction bases not matched to a gene: 3. Germline V gives CDR1 SGHNT, CDR2 YYREEE (reference sequence). CDR3 nucleotide sequence: TGTGCCAGCAGCGCGGGACAGGGAAAAAACATTCAGTACTTC. This codes for CASSAGQGKNIQYF.

The genes are TRBV9 and TRBJ1-1; 8 positions agree with TRBD1. V lost 1 base, J lost 4 bases, and 18 bases stayed unmatched. Looked up from germline, CDR1 is SGDLS and CDR2 is YYNGEE. CDR3 length equals 19 residues. Here the CDR3 DNA reads TGTGCCAGCAGCGTATTAGGGAGGACCGGGACAGGCTGGGGCACTGAAGCTTTCTTT. Translation gives CASSVLGRTGTGWGTEAFF.

This clone was counted a single time. The rearrangement links TRBV24-1 to TRBJ1-2; tentatively, D is TRBD1 (6 bases). Germline V gene sequence: CDR1 KGHDR, CDR2 SFDVKD. The CDR3 has 13 amino acids. The V gene lost 7 bases and the J gene lost 4 bases, with 12 bases spanning the gap. CDR3 DNA sequence: TGTGCCACCAGCGCAGGGGAAAGCTATGGCTACACCTTC. Amino acids: CATSAGESYGYTF.

The chain carries TRBV2 and TRBJ2-2; a weak D match, TRBD2 (6 bases). The CDR3 spans 17 residues. CDR1 and CDR2 from the germline V gene are SNHLY and FYNNEI. Trimming took 1 base from V and 3 from J, leaving 15 bases between them. This CDR3 reads CASSEVGTPGDTGELFF. The CDR3 DNA follows: TGTGCCAGCAGTGAAGTAGGGACCCCGGGAGACACCGGGGAGCTGTTTTTT.